These 17 T cell receptor beta chains were all obtained from the same sample, sequenced in a study of cytomegalovirus exposure and HLA in healthy donors. Use of 60 Vbeta and 13 Jbeta primers characterized the PCR. The assay was immunoSEQ multiplex PCR, and TCRdb's table has in-frame clones only and misses some. The repertoire holds over 130,000 clones, 75% to 85% seen once, with about 4% in the top ten. Sequenced material: PBMCs. The receptors here all came from a human donor in good health.

This chain links TRBV19 with TRBJ2-7; possibly TRBD2 for D (6 bases). V was clipped by 5 bases and J by 7 bases, with 15 bases between them. The length of the CDR3 is 13 residues. Germline CDR1 and CDR2: LNHDA and SQIVND (reference sequence). The CDR3 DNA sequence: TGTGCCAGTAGTGCCGGGACTCGAGGGGAGCAGTACTTC. Encoded protein: CASSAGTRGEQYF.

J is TRBJ2-1 and V is TRBV11-3, with D possibly being TRBD2 (6 bases). The V end was cut by 1 base, the J end by 4 bases, with 8 bases between. The CDR3 runs 14 residues. Per the germline V gene, CDR1 is SGHNT and CDR2 is YENEEA. CDR3 DNA sequence: TGTGCCAGCAGCTTAGGGAGCGGGTACAATGAGCAGTTCTTC. Its protein product is CASSLGSGYNEQFF.

The chain links TRBV11-3 to TRBJ1-1, with 7 positions matching TRBD1. The V and J ends lost 4 bases and 5 bases, in that order; junction bases with no gene match: 1. Germline CDR1 reads SGHNT; CDR2 reads YENEEA. The CDR3 is made up of 12 amino acids. CDR3 DNA sequence: TGTGCCAGCAGCTCAGGGGGGACTGAAGCTTTCTTT. It is translated as CASSSGGTEAFF.

This clone was found once. V usage is TRBV2 and J usage is TRBJ2-1; 10 bases map to TRBD1. J gave up 9 bases and V 3 bases, and 8 bases lay outside the gene matches. This CDR3 contains 15 residues. Germline CDR1 is SNHLY and CDR2 is FYNNEI. For the CDR3, the DNA is TGTGCCAGCAGTGATCCCGGAGGACAGGGGGGTGAGCAGTTCTTC. Its protein is CASSDPGGQGGEQFF.

This clone has only one observation. The chain carries TRBV10-3 and TRBJ2-5, with D tentatively TRBD2 (6 bases). V shed 9 bases and J shed 4 bases, with 15 bases lying between them. Per the germline V gene, CDR1 is ENHRY and CDR2 is SYGVKD. This CDR3 comprises 13 residues. CDR3 sequence reads: CAIGTAEAETQYF. CDR3 nucleotides: TGTGCCATTGGGACTGCCGAGGCAGAGACCCAGTACTTC.

The V call is TRBV5-8, the J call TRBJ1-2; 7 bases agree with TRBD1. The J segment lost 8 bases and the V segment lost 4 bases, leaving 5 bases of the junction unmatched. Germline V gene sequence: CDR1 SGHTS, CDR2 YDEGEE. This CDR3 has 12 amino acids. The CDR3 loop reads CASSRGQRGYTF. DNA of the CDR3: TGTGCCAGCAGCCGGGGACAGCGAGGCTACACCTTC.

V usage is TRBV28 and J usage is TRBJ1-2; a weak D match, TRBD1 (6 bases). The CDR3 consists of 17 residues. Germline V CDR1 and CDR2: MDHEN, SYDVKM. Trimming removed 5 bases at V and 4 bases at J, with 23 bases between. The CDR3 loop reads CASSNPYRTAHFYGYTF. The CDR3 DNA reads TGTGCCAGCAGTAACCCTTACCGGACAGCTCACTTCTATGGCTACACCTTC.

This clone has more than one count but fewer than ten. The V call is TRBV6-5, the J call TRBJ2-5, with a weak D call TRBD2 (6 bases). CDR1 and CDR2 from the germline V gene are MNHEY and SVGAGI. The CDR3 length is 13 residues. Between the trimmed V and J ends, which lost 5 bases and 1 base, there was a span of 8 bases. DNA for the CDR3: TGTGCCAGCAGTGGGGGACTCCAAGAGACCCAGTACTTC. It yields the protein CASSGGLQETQYF.

The genes are TRBV4-2 and TRBJ2-3, with 7 bases identical to TRBD2. From germline, CDR1 is LGHNA and CDR2 YNFKEQ. The trim removed 0 bases at V and 5 bases at J, leaving 2 bases unmatched. This CDR3 has 14 residues. In DNA form, the CDR3 reads TGTGCCAGCAGCCAAGAGAGCGGGGTAGATACGCAGTATTTT. Residues: CASSQESGVDTQYF.

The chain recombines TRBV19 with TRBJ2-1; 8 positions match TRBD2. This CDR3 is built from 16 residues. The J segment lost 2 bases and the V segment lost 7 bases, leaving 10 bases of the junction unmatched. Germline V lookup: CDR1 LNHDA, CDR2 SQIVND (reference sequence). Here the CDR3 DNA reads TGTGCCAGTAAGTCGGGCGGGAGGACTACCTACAATGAGCAGTTCTTC. This codes for CASKSGGRTTYNEQFF.

The J gene is TRBJ1-3, the V gene TRBV7-9; D may be TRBD1 (5 bases). V lost 5 bases, J lost 1 base, and 9 bases lay in between. Germline V lookup: CDR1 SEHNR, CDR2 FQNEAQ (reference sequence). CDR3 length: 14 residues. The CDR3 coding sequence is TGTGCCAGCAGCATCGACAGTTCTGGAAACACCATATATTTT. Protein: CASSIDSSGNTIYF.

The chain couples TRBV28 to TRBJ2-3; D might be TRBD2 (5 bases). The V gene's germline CDR1 is MDHEN and CDR2 SYDVKM. The CDR3 covers 13 residues. V was trimmed by 10 bases and J by 2 bases, leaving 13 bases between them. CDR3 sequence (DNA): TGTGCCATCATATCGAGGGCCACAGATACGCAGTATTTT. As protein: CAIISRATDTQYF.

This clone has more than one count but fewer than ten. The chain combines TRBV11-2 with TRBJ2-7; 12 bases match TRBD2. The CDR3 is 14 residues long. With 5 bases clipped from V and 6 bases from J, the junction kept 5 bases outside the gene matches. The germline V gene encodes CDR1 SGHAT and CDR2 FQNNGV. CDR3 in amino acids: CASSLAGGVSEQYF. CDR3 nucleotide sequence: TGTGCCAGCAGCCTAGCGGGAGGGGTGAGCGAGCAGTACTTC.

The chain joins TRBV13 to TRBJ2-1; D may be TRBD2 (5 bases). Deletions cut 5 bases from V and 0 bases from J, with 14 bases between. CDR3 length: 16 residues. From germline, CDR1 is PRHDT and CDR2 FYEKMQ (reference sequence). CDR3 sequence: CASSALEGGSYNEQFF. CDR3 DNA sequence: TGTGCCAGCAGCGCGTTAGAGGGTGGCTCCTACAATGAGCAGTTCTTC.

This rearrangement joins TRBV19 to TRBJ2-2, with a tentative D call TRBD2 (7 bases). Per germline, CDR1 LNHDA and CDR2 SQIVND (reference sequence). Trimming removed 6 bases from V and 3 bases from J, with 11 bases in between. There are 14 residues in the CDR3. The DNA of the CDR3 is TGTGCCAGTAGGAGGGGGGGGGACACCGGGGAGCTGTTTTTT. It specifies CASRRGGDTGELFF.

This chain connects TRBV18 to TRBJ1-2; no definite D call. Trimming took 2 bases from V and 8 from J, leaving 18 bases between them. The CDR3 totals 15 residues. The germline V gene encodes CDR1 KGHSH and CDR2 LQKENI. This chain's CDR3 is CASSPVGPSATGYTF. In nucleotides, the CDR3 is TGTGCCAGCTCACCAGTTGGGCCCTCCGCAACGGGCTACACCTTC.

The rearrangement links TRBV2 to TRBJ2-3; 8 bases line up with TRBD2. The CDR3 is 17 amino acids. V lost 6 bases to trimming and J lost 4 bases; unmatched junction nucleotides: 15. In germline, CDR1 is SNHLY, CDR2 FYNNEI. The CDR3 nucleotides are TGTGCCAGCAGCCTCGCCAGGACTAGCCGTTTTGCAGATACGCAGTATTTT. Protein product: CASSLARTSRFADTQYF. Full variable domain (outside the CDR3, taken from reference TRBV2 and TRBJ2-3): EPEVTQTPSHQVTQMGQEVILRCVPISNHLYFYWYRQILGQKVEFLVSFYNNEISEKSEIFDDQFSVERPDGSNFTLKIRSTKLEDSAMYFCASSLARTSRFADTQYFGPGTRLTVL.